The rows below give T cell receptor beta chains drawn from one sample of a study of blood T cell repertoires in COVID-19. The table came from immunoSEQ multiplex PCR; TCRdb's copy has only in-frame clones and leaves some out. The sample lists about 160,000 clones, roughly nine tenths occurring once. Sequencing input: peripheral blood. These receptors were taken from a middle-aged man with acute or convalescent COVID-19. The CDR3 runs from the conserved cysteine through the conserved F or W. A D gene is named only where the DNA matches it firmly. Clone size appears in some rows only: once, few, many, or a class for an expanded clone.

j_gene: TRBJ2-1; abundance: once; d_gene: TRBD2; v_gene: TRBV9; CDR3aa: CASSVASGGRNEQFF; CDR3nt: TGTGCCAGCAGCGTAGCTAGCGGGGGGCGTAATGAGCAGTTCTTC
j_gene: TRBJ2-5; abundance: few; d_gene: TRBD1; v_gene: TRBV5-4; CDR3aa: CASSFQQGARETQYF; CDR3nt: TGTGCCAGCAGCTTCCAACAGGGGGCTAGAGAGACCCAGTACTTC
j_gene: TRBJ1-1; abundance: .; d_gene: TRBD1; v_gene: TRBV19; CDR3aa: CASSKGGGQGGGEAFF; CDR3nt: TGTGCCAGTAGTAAGGGGGGAGGACAGGGTGGCGGTGAAGCTTTCTTT
j_gene: TRBJ2-1; abundance: .; d_gene: .; v_gene: TRBV19; CDR3aa: CASRSARSSYNEQFF; CDR3nt: TGTGCCAGTAGATCAGCTCGGAGCTCCTACAATGAGCAGTTCTTC
j_gene: TRBJ1-2; abundance: .; d_gene: .; v_gene: TRBV28; CDR3aa: CASSLSGRGGLGGYTF; CDR3nt: TGTGCCAGCAGTTTATCCGGCAGGGGTGGTCTGGGAGGCTACACCTTC
j_gene: TRBJ2-3; abundance: .; d_gene: .; v_gene: TRBV3-1/TRBV3-2; CDR3aa: CASSQRGTDTQYF; CDR3nt: TGTGCCAGCAGCCAAAGAGGCACAGATACGCAGTATTTT
j_gene: TRBJ1-4; abundance: .; d_gene: .; v_gene: TRBV30; CDR3aa: CAWSGDTTNEKLFF; CDR3nt: TGTGCCTGGAGTGGGGACACAACTAATGAAAAACTGTTTTTT
j_gene: TRBJ2-7; abundance: .; d_gene: TRBD1; v_gene: TRBV7-9; CDR3aa: CASSPRGGLGTGRDEQYF; CDR3nt: TGTGCCAGCAGCCCTAGGGGAGGCTTGGGGACAGGGAGGGACGAGCAGTACTTC
j_gene: TRBJ1-5; abundance: .; d_gene: .; v_gene: TRBV3-1/TRBV3-2; CDR3aa: CASSQGSGRAGQPQHF; CDR3nt: TGTGCCAGCAGCCAGGGTTCGGGGAGGGCTGGTCAGCCCCAGCATTTT
j_gene: TRBJ2-3; abundance: .; d_gene: TRBD2; v_gene: TRBV15; CDR3aa: CATSRNAAGGGDTQYF; CDR3nt: TGTGCCACCAGCAGGAATGCAGCGGGAGGAGGGGATACGCAGTATTTT
j_gene: TRBJ2-5; abundance: .; d_gene: TRBD2; v_gene: TRBV7-2; CDR3aa: CASSAGLAGTQYF; CDR3nt: TGTGCCAGCAGCGCCGGACTAGCCGGGACCCAGTACTTC
j_gene: TRBJ2-2; abundance: .; d_gene: .; v_gene: TRBV7-3; CDR3aa: CASSPPGGGPNTGELFF; CDR3nt: TGTGCCAGCAGCCCCCCCGGCGGCGGGCCGAACACCGGGGAGCTGTTTTTT
j_gene: TRBJ2-2; abundance: .; d_gene: TRBD1; v_gene: TRBV2; CDR3aa: CASRDRGSGELFF; CDR3nt: TGTGCCAGCAGGGACAGGGGCTCCGGGGAGCTGTTTTTT
j_gene: TRBJ2-1; abundance: once; d_gene: TRBD2; v_gene: TRBV7-2; CDR3aa: CASSLGLATNNEQFF; CDR3nt: TGTGCCAGCAGCTTGGGACTAGCGACCAACAATGAGCAGTTCTTC
j_gene: TRBJ2-1; abundance: .; d_gene: TRBD1; v_gene: TRBV5-4; CDR3aa: CASSGGTGLNNEQFF; CDR3nt: TGTGCCAGCAGTGGCGGGACAGGGCTTAACAATGAGCAGTTCTTC
j_gene: TRBJ1-4; abundance: once; d_gene: TRBD1; v_gene: TRBV28; CDR3aa: CASSLYDRGNEKLFF; CDR3nt: TGTGCCAGCAGTTTATATGACAGGGGTAATGAAAAACTGTTTTTT
j_gene: TRBJ1-2; abundance: .; d_gene: .; v_gene: TRBV28; CDR3aa: CASSPGGGYGYTF; CDR3nt: TGTGCCAGCAGTCCCGGGGGGGGCTATGGCTACACCTTC
j_gene: TRBJ2-6; abundance: .; d_gene: .; v_gene: TRBV7-6; CDR3aa: CASSLVLGAVSGANVLTF; CDR3nt: TGTGCCAGCAGCTTAGTGTTAGGGGCGGTCTCTGGGGCCAACGTCCTGACTTTC
j_gene: TRBJ2-7; abundance: few; d_gene: TRBD2; v_gene: TRBV28; CDR3aa: CASSLGGGKPYEQYF; CDR3nt: TGTGCCAGCAGTTTAGGGGGGGGAAAACCCTACGAGCAGTACTTC
j_gene: TRBJ1-6; abundance: .; d_gene: .; v_gene: TRBV5-4; CDR3aa: CASSFGRSNNSPLHF; CDR3nt: TGTGCCAGCAGCTTTGGCCGGAGTAATAATTCACCCCTCCACTTT
j_gene: TRBJ1-5; abundance: .; d_gene: TRBD1; v_gene: TRBV19; CDR3aa: CASATNRGEWQPQHF; CDR3nt: TGTGCCAGCGCGACGAACAGGGGAGAATGGCAGCCCCAGCATTTT
j_gene: TRBJ2-1; abundance: once; d_gene: TRBD1; v_gene: TRBV7-2; CDR3aa: CASSLTGGREQFF; CDR3nt: TGTGCCAGCAGCCTCACAGGGGGCAGGGAGCAGTTCTTC
j_gene: TRBJ2-7; abundance: .; d_gene: .; v_gene: TRBV4-1; CDR3aa: CASSQVSGNKDEQYF; CDR3nt: TGCGCCAGCAGCCAAGTATCAGGAAATAAGGACGAGCAGTACTTC
j_gene: TRBJ1-5; abundance: .; d_gene: .; v_gene: TRBV6-2/TRBV6-3; CDR3aa: CASSRDNRSNQPQHF; CDR3nt: TGTGCCAGCAGCAGGGACAACCGTAGCAATCAGCCCCAGCATTTT
j_gene: TRBJ2-2; abundance: .; d_gene: TRBD1; v_gene: TRBV11-3; CDR3aa: CASSKTGDTGELFF; CDR3nt: TGTGCCAGCAGCAAGACAGGGGACACCGGGGAGCTGTTTTTT
j_gene: TRBJ2-7; abundance: .; d_gene: TRBD1; v_gene: TRBV6-5; CDR3aa: CASATGTGRYEQYF; CDR3nt: TGTGCCAGCGCCACCGGGACAGGGCGATACGAGCAGTACTTC
j_gene: TRBJ1-2; abundance: .; d_gene: .; v_gene: TRBV2; CDR3aa: CASSLLPEEDWGYTF; CDR3nt: TGTGCCAGCAGTCTCCTTCCGGAAGAGGATTGGGGCTACACCTTC
j_gene: TRBJ1-1; abundance: .; d_gene: .; v_gene: TRBV29-1; CDR3aa: CSANRVTKNTEAFF; CDR3nt: TGCAGCGCCAACAGGGTTACGAAGAACACTGAAGCTTTCTTT
j_gene: TRBJ1-1; abundance: few; d_gene: .; v_gene: TRBV7-2; CDR3aa: CASSSSYSNTEAFF; CDR3nt: TGTGCCAGCAGCTCAAGTTACAGTAACACTGAAGCTTTCTTT
j_gene: TRBJ2-3; abundance: .; d_gene: .; v_gene: TRBV14; CDR3aa: CASSLSLVLTDTQYF; CDR3nt: TGTGCCAGCAGCCTCTCACTAGTCCTAACAGATACGCAGTATTTT
j_gene: TRBJ2-5; abundance: .; d_gene: TRBD2; v_gene: TRBV5-1; CDR3aa: CASSTAPGLAGTREETQYF; CDR3nt: TGCGCCAGCAGCACAGCACCGGGACTAGCGGGTACGAGGGAAGAGACCCAGTACTTC
j_gene: TRBJ1-2; abundance: .; d_gene: .; v_gene: TRBV29-1; CDR3aa: CSVEDLVEDYTF; CDR3nt: TGCAGCGTTGAAGATTTGGTGGAGGACTACACCTTC
j_gene: TRBJ1-3; abundance: .; d_gene: TRBD1; v_gene: TRBV11-2; CDR3aa: CASSLRTGRLGNTIYF; CDR3nt: TGTGCCAGCAGCTTAAGGACAGGGAGGCTTGGAAACACCATATATTTT
j_gene: TRBJ2-1; abundance: .; d_gene: .; v_gene: TRBV5-1; CDR3aa: CASSLITGEGWYNEQFF; CDR3nt: TGCGCCAGCAGCTTGATAACGGGAGAGGGGTGGTACAATGAGCAGTTCTTC
j_gene: TRBJ2-5; abundance: .; d_gene: TRBD2; v_gene: TRBV29-1; CDR3aa: CSVSGLASQETQYF; CDR3nt: TGCAGCGTTTCCGGACTAGCGAGTCAAGAGACCCAGTACTTC
j_gene: TRBJ2-1; abundance: .; d_gene: .; v_gene: TRBV7-2; CDR3aa: CASSLGLSSNEQFF; CDR3nt: TGTGCCAGCAGCTTAGGTTTAAGTAGCAATGAGCAGTTCTTC
j_gene: TRBJ1-2; abundance: .; d_gene: .; v_gene: TRBV19; CDR3aa: CASSMEAYGYTF; CDR3nt: TGTGCCAGTAGTATGGAGGCCTATGGCTACACCTTC
j_gene: TRBJ2-3; abundance: .; d_gene: TRBD2; v_gene: TRBV12-5; CDR3aa: CASGSSLAGDRTDTQYF; CDR3nt: TGTGCTAGTGGTTCCTCCTTAGCGGGGGACCGCACAGATACGCAGTATTTT
j_gene: TRBJ1-3; abundance: .; d_gene: .; v_gene: TRBV10-1; CDR3aa: CASSEGLGSSGNTIYF; CDR3nt: TGCGCCAGCAGTGAGGGGCTTGGGAGCTCTGGAAACACCATATATTTT
j_gene: TRBJ2-3; abundance: .; d_gene: .; v_gene: TRBV19; CDR3aa: CASLVGEDTQYF; CDR3nt: TGTGCCAGTCTGGTAGGGGAAGATACGCAGTATTTT
j_gene: TRBJ2-6; abundance: .; d_gene: TRBD1; v_gene: TRBV5-1; CDR3aa: CASSLLTGYNSGANVLTF; CDR3nt: TGCGCCAGCAGCTTGTTGACAGGGTATAACTCTGGGGCCAACGTCCTGACTTTC
j_gene: TRBJ2-3; abundance: .; d_gene: TRBD2; v_gene: TRBV20-1; CDR3aa: CSASSSGLAGNTDTQYF; CDR3nt: TGCAGTGCTAGTTCATCGGGGCTAGCGGGGAATACAGATACGCAGTATTTT
j_gene: TRBJ1-6; abundance: .; d_gene: TRBD1; v_gene: TRBV2; CDR3aa: CASRHRGLLYNSPLHF; CDR3nt: TGTGCCAGCCGACACAGGGGGCTGTTATACAATTCACCCCTCCACTTT